Shown below are 8 T cell receptor beta chains from a single sample sequenced in a study of shared clonotypes between healthy human individuals. Clones were read by immunoSEQ multiplex PCR, and TCRdb kept only the in-frame ones, dropping some. The repertoire holds nearly 1,000,000 clones, with around 80% as singletons. Sequencing input: memory CD4+ T cells sorted from blood. Indicated subset: CD45RA-negative fraction. The receptors were sampled from a man aged 18 to 29 in good health.

This clone has a handful of counts. This specimen includes other DNA sequences encoding the same CDR3. The V gene is TRBV7-6, the J gene TRBJ2-7; 7 nucleotides line up with TRBD1. Looked up from germline, CDR1 is SGHVS and CDR2 is FNYEAQ. CDR3 length: 15 residues. The ends lost 1 base at V and 0 bases at J; junction bases unmatched: 3. Here the CDR3 DNA reads TGTGCCAGCAGCTTAGGGGGGACAGCCTCCTACGAGCAGTACTTC. It codes for CASSLGGTASYEQYF.

The chain is built from TRBV10-1 and TRBJ2-7, with D perhaps TRBD2 (5 bases). Looked up from germline, CDR1 is WNHNN and CDR2 is SYGVQD (reference sequence). CDR3 length: 13 residues. V lost 3 bases and J 3 bases, leaving 9 bases between the germline ends. CDR3 DNA: TGCGCCAGCAGTGATTCGGGGATCTACGAGCAGTACTTC. Translated, it gives CASSDSGIYEQYF.

This chain's CDR3 is CASSMPLAGACKKFF. The DNA for the CDR3 is TGTGCCAGCAGTATGCCTCTAGCGGGGGCCTGCAAAAAGTTCTTC. The genes are TRBV6-5 and TRBJ2-1; the match to TRBD2 covers 10 bases. The CDR3 is 15 amino acids. The germline gives CDR1 MNHEY, CDR2 SVGAGI. V trimming: 5 bases; J trimming: 14 bases; junction bases outside the gene matches: 15.

This clone has only one observation. The genes are TRBV14 and TRBJ2-1; the match to TRBD1 covers 8 bases. CDR1 is SGHDN and CDR2 is FVKESK in the germline V gene. The trim removed 4 bases at V and 7 bases at J, leaving 15 bases unmatched. The CDR3 has 17 residues. CDR3 nucleotides: TGTGCCAGCAGCCCATATACCGGGACAGGAACGGTAAATGAGCAGTTCTTC. It translates to CASSPYTGTGTVNEQFF.

The chain combines TRBV12-5 with TRBJ1-1, with unresolved D. V lost 7 bases to trimming and J lost 8 bases, with 11 bases between them. The CDR3 consists of 11 residues. Germline V CDR1 and CDR2: LGHNT, FRNRAP. The CDR3 nucleotides are TGTGCTAGTGCAAGCGCTCGGGAAGCTTTCTTT. It specifies CASASAREAFF.

The chain joins TRBV5-4 to TRBJ2-7, with 7 nucleotides matching TRBD2. The CDR3 contains 14 residues. V shed 3 bases, J shed 2 bases, and the junction held 5 bases outside the gene matches. CDR1 and CDR2 (germline): SGHNT, YYREEE (reference sequence). CDR3 protein: CASSWSSGPYEQYF. DNA of the CDR3: TGTGCCAGCAGCTGGTCTAGCGGACCCTACGAGCAGTACTTC.

The V gene is TRBV11-2, the J gene TRBJ2-3, with 7 positions matching TRBD2. Germline-derived CDR1 and CDR2 are SGHAT and FQNNGV. The CDR3 sequence is 16 residues long. V shed 5 bases and J 2 bases; nucleotides not matched to a gene: 10. The CDR3 reads CASSINTGLVTDTQYF. CDR3 DNA sequence: TGTGCCAGCAGCATCAATACTGGACTAGTCACAGATACGCAGTATTTT.

Comments on this clone: A much larger clone lies a single base off, so this may be a read error. The rearrangement uses TRBV30 and TRBJ2-1, with a possible D match to TRBD2 (6 bases). Germline values: CDR1 GTSNPN, CDR2 SVGIG (reference sequence). There are 16 residues in the CDR3. Here the CDR3 reads CARSTRGLHSYNEQFF. The CDR3 DNA reads TGTGCCCGGAGTACTCGGGGACTGCACTCCTACAATGAGCAGTTCTTC.